The clone carrying this T cell receptor (beta chain) showed up many times. Its antigen is not known. These data are taken from a study of identical twins. Study-level results: Researchers caution that invariant MAIT and iNKT cells could partly confound zero-insertion analyses.

TCRdb ran MiXCR on the 5' RACE reads and lists one entry per CDR3 protein. The repertoire includes hundreds of thousands of distinct CDR3 sequences, about 20% of them detected once, and around 13% sits in the top ten. V lost 0 bases and J lost 4, with 17 bases in between. This CDR3 region has 17 residues. Germline assignment: CDR1 MNHEY and CDR2 SVGAGI. This same sample was also taken into another study, of T cells expressing NK-cell markers. That report adds: Among CD8+ T cells from over 5 donors, dominant NKG2C+ clonotypes accounted for roughly 1.0-7.0%.

Sequencing was carried out using PBMCs. The V call is TRBV6-5, the J call TRBJ2-3, with D tentatively TRBD2 (5 bases). The TCR comes from a woman under 30 in good health. The CDR3 DNA follows: TGTGCCAGCAGTTACTCGATGGTCGAGGGTTTATCAGATACGCAGTATTTT. Its protein is CASSYSMVEGLSDTQYF.